This T cell receptor (beta chain) was identified during a study of T cells expressing NK-cell markers. Study-level information: One of the eight sequenced donors was seronegative, whereas the other seven were HCMV-seropositive.

The CDR3 runs 16 residues. Germline V gene data show CDR1 as ENHRY and CDR2 as SYGVKD. TCRdb reprocessed the 5' RACE reads and reports one entry per CDR3 protein, with no DNA. The sample holds hundreds of thousands of distinct CDR3 sequences. The chain is built from TRBV10-3 and TRBJ2-5; the D gene TCRdb calls, TRBD1, cannot be checked with no DNA. The sample consisted of blood T cells: a sorted CD56 or NKG2C T cell subset, CD4+ or CD8+ T cells, or bulk PBMC T cells (not recorded which). This sequence was found in a man aged 18 to 29 in good health. This chain's CDR3 is CAISESDRGVQETQYF.